The 19 T cell receptor beta chains presented below share a single source sample, sequenced in a study of PD-L1 blockade in urothelial cancer. The data were produced by immunoSEQ multiplex PCR, yet TCRdb's version contains in-frame clones alone and is incomplete. The table has more than 45,000 clones, around 87% seen once; the top ten hold roughly 16%. This material consisted of PBMCs, taken around atezolizumab (anti-PD-L1) treatment. Every receptor here comes from a man between 60 and 75 years old with urothelial cancer.

V is TRBV30 and J is TRBJ2-2; weak D call: TRBD2 (5 bases). The CDR3 runs 15 residues. Germline CDR1 reads GTSNPN; CDR2 reads SVGIG (reference sequence). V lost 4 bases, J lost 5 bases, and 17 bases lay in between. CDR3 amino acids: CAWTAGDSMTGELFF. The CDR3 region has the DNA TGTGCCTGGACGGCCGGGGATTCAATGACCGGGGAGCTGTTTTTT.

The CDR3 nucleotides read TGTGCCAGCAGCCAAGATAAGGGGGCAGGAGAGACCCAGTACTTC. As protein: CASSQDKGAGETQYF. The chain joins TRBV4-2 to TRBJ2-5; 7 bases fit TRBD1. CDR3 length equals 15 residues. Trimming took 0 bases from V and 4 from J; bases not matched to a gene: 5. Germline V gene lookup returns CDR1 LGHNA and CDR2 YNFKEQ.

This clone has a single count. The V call is TRBV7-9, the J call TRBJ1-4; 7 bases agree with TRBD1. The trim removed 4 bases at V and 6 bases at J, leaving 8 bases unmatched. This CDR3 spans 15 amino acids. CDR1 is SEHNR and CDR2 is FQNEAQ in the germline V gene (reference sequence). Here the CDR3 DNA reads TGTGCCAGCAGCTCGGAACAGGGGATGGATGAAAAACTGTTTTTT. Its protein is CASSSEQGMDEKLFF.

The J gene is TRBJ2-7, the V gene TRBV6-1; D is uncertain. The CDR3 runs 14 residues. Per the germline V gene, CDR1 is MNHNS and CDR2 is SASEGT. V was trimmed by 2 bases and J by 0 bases, leaving 8 bases between them. CDR3 sequence: CASSETWSSYEQYF. The CDR3 nucleotides are TGTGCCAGCAGTGAAACCTGGAGCTCCTACGAGCAGTACTTC.

The V and J genes are TRBV6-1 and TRBJ2-1, with a weak D call TRBD1 (6 bases). This CDR3 has 15 amino acids. The V end was cut by 6 bases, the J end by 5 bases, with 17 bases between. Germline V gives CDR1 MNHNS, CDR2 SASEGT. CDR3 DNA sequence: TGTGCCAGCAGGGGGGACAAGTTGGGCAACAATGAGCAGTTCTTC. It codes for CASRGDKLGNNEQFF.

The chain links TRBV6-6 to TRBJ2-5; 9 bases line up with TRBD1. The CDR3 contains 14 residues. Germline V gene sequence: CDR1 MNHNY, CDR2 SVGAGI (reference sequence). V trimming: 5 bases; J trimming: 6 bases; junction bases outside the gene matches: 7. The CDR3 DNA follows: TGTGCCAGCAGTAGCGGACAGGGGACGCAGACCCAGTACTTC. It translates to CASSSGQGTQTQYF.

This sequence joins TRBV5-6 and TRBJ1-6; the D is unclear. Germline V gene lookup returns CDR1 SGHDT and CDR2 YYEEEE. The CDR3 totals 14 residues. Trimming left V 1 base short and J 4 bases short, with 6 bases between. The CDR3 region is CASSLRDYNSPLHF. As DNA, the CDR3 is TGTGCCAGCAGCTTGCGGGATTATAATTCACCCCTCCACTTT.

This chain links TRBV6-1 with TRBJ2-2; 11 nucleotides agree with TRBD2. Germline CDR1 is MNHNS and CDR2 is SASEGT. Trimming at V came to 6 bases and at J to 6 bases, leaving 6 bases not matched to a gene. The CDR3 runs to 15 residues. CDR3 residues: CASRLSGGAPGELFF. CDR3 nucleotides: TGTGCCAGCAGACTTAGCGGGGGGGCCCCCGGGGAGCTGTTTTTT.

This chain joins TRBV5-1 and TRBJ1-1; D is possibly TRBD1 (6 bases). The length of the CDR3 is 14 residues. Trimming cost V 4 bases and J 1 base, with 11 bases left between them. Germline V gene lookup returns CDR1 SGHRS and CDR2 YFSETQ. CDR3 sequence reads: CASSNGQPNTEAFF. The CDR3 coding sequence is TGCGCCAGCAGCAACGGACAGCCGAACACTGAAGCTTTCTTT.

The chain couples TRBV28 to TRBJ1-2; D may be TRBD1 (5 bases). This CDR3 is 14 amino acids long. V was cut by 6 bases and J by 7 bases, with 18 bases left in between. CDR1 and CDR2 from the germline V gene are MDHEN and SYDVKM. The CDR3 nucleotides are TGTGCCAGCAGCTCGAGAGACAGAAGCAGTGGCTACACCTTC. This translates into CASSSRDRSSGYTF.

The chain recombines TRBV12-5 with TRBJ2-1, with 8 bases fitting TRBD1. V was pared by 3 bases and J by 5 bases, with 6 bases of the junction left unmatched. Germline V lookup: CDR1 LGHNT, CDR2 FRNRAP. This CDR3 has 15 residues. The CDR3 here is CASGLGTGGNNEQFF. The CDR3 coding sequence is TGTGCTAGTGGTTTAGGCACAGGGGGAAACAATGAGCAGTTCTTC.

V usage is TRBV13 and J usage is TRBJ2-5; TRBD2 matches 9 bases. CDR3 length: 14 amino acids. J was trimmed by 1 base and V by 5 bases; bases with no gene match: 2. CDR1 and CDR2 from the germline V gene are PRHDT and FYEKMQ (reference sequence). This CDR3 is CASSLTSGQETQYF. CDR3 nucleotides: TGTGCCAGCAGCCTGACTAGCGGCCAAGAGACCCAGTACTTC. Full variable domain (rest looked up from reference TRBV13 and TRBJ2-5): AAGVIQSPRHLIKEKRETATLKCYPIPRHDTVYWYQQGPGQDPQFLISFYEKMQSDKGSIPDRFSAQQFSDYHSELNMSSLELGDSALYFCASSLTSGQETQYFGPGTRLLVL.

The rearrangement links TRBV5-4 to TRBJ2-7; 12 bases match TRBD1. The germline gives CDR1 SGHNT, CDR2 YYREEE (reference sequence). V lost 4 bases to trimming and J lost 4 bases; unmatched junction nucleotides: 6. This CDR3 has 15 amino acids. CDR3 sequence (DNA): TGTGCCAGCAGCCAAGGGACAGGGGGCGGGTACGAGCAGTACTTC. It encodes CASSQGTGGGYEQYF.

This rearrangement joins TRBV6-6 to TRBJ2-7, with 10 nucleotides matching TRBD1. This CDR3 contains 14 residues. V lost 6 bases to trimming and J lost 7 bases; unmatched junction nucleotides: 9. Germline values: CDR1 MNHNY, CDR2 SVGAGI (reference sequence). The CDR3 protein is CASRTGGEAGEQYF. The CDR3 nucleotides read TGTGCCAGCAGGACAGGGGGCGAGGCCGGAGAGCAGTACTTC.

The chain links TRBV30 to TRBJ1-5; D might be TRBD1 (6 bases). The germline V gene has CDR1 GTSNPN and CDR2 SVGIG (reference sequence). There are 14 residues in the CDR3. The ends were cut back, 1 base at V and 1 base at J, with 8 bases in the middle. The CDR3 region is CAWSDRASNQPQHF. CDR3 nucleotide sequence: TGTGCCTGGAGTGACAGGGCGAGCAATCAGCCCCAGCATTTT.

This clone was seen only a few times. The J gene is TRBJ2-4, the V gene TRBV7-9; D unresolved. Trimming pared 4 bases from V and 0 bases from J, leaving 13 bases between. Per the germline V gene, CDR1 is SEHNR and CDR2 is FQNEAQ (reference sequence). The CDR3 contains 16 residues. The CDR3 DNA is TGTGCCAGCAGCTCCCAGTACCTTGTAGCCAAAAACATTCAGTACTTC. It is translated as CASSSQYLVAKNIQYF.

The V call is TRBV7-3, the J call TRBJ2-3; 8 bases line up with TRBD2. V was pared by 2 bases and J by 4 bases, with 5 bases of the junction left unmatched. CDR1 SGHTA and CDR2 FQGTGA come from the germline V gene. The CDR3 totals 15 residues. The CDR3 bases are TGTGCCAGCAGCTTATCGGGAGGGCATGCAGATACGCAGTATTTT. Translating it yields CASSLSGGHADTQYF. The entire variable domain, with the rest obtained from reference TRBV7-3 and TRBJ2-3, is as follows: GAGVSQTPSNKVTEKGKYVELRCDPISGHTALYWYRQSLGQGPEFLIYFQGTGAADDSGLPNDRFFAVRPEGSVSTLKIQRTERGDSAVYLCASSLSGGHADTQYFGPGTRLTVL.

The rearrangement joins TRBV2 to TRBJ1-5; 10 bases are a match to TRBD1. With 7 bases clipped from V and 2 bases from J, the junction kept 14 bases outside the gene matches. Germline V gene lookup returns CDR1 SNHLY and CDR2 FYNNEI. The CDR3 runs to 18 residues. CDR3 residues: CASTRQGAQGVGNQPQHF. For the CDR3, the DNA is TGTGCCAGCACCAGACAGGGGGCGCAAGGAGTGGGCAATCAGCCCCAGCATTTT.

V is TRBV11-2 and J is TRBJ2-7; 9 bases line up with TRBD2. V dropped 6 bases and J dropped 0; count of bases not matched to a gene: 9. The CDR3 has 16 residues. CDR1 is SGHAT, CDR2 FQNNGV, per germline. CDR3 DNA sequence: TGTGCCAGCAGACCCGATCTAGCGGGGCTCTCCTACGAGCAGTACTTC. It specifies CASRPDLAGLSYEQYF.